This T cell receptor beta chain was retrieved from a study of cytomegalovirus exposure and HLA in healthy donors. Study in general: There were fewer than 130 million unique TCR beta sequences, drawn from approximately 190 million T cells, in an earlier analysis. Whole-study findings and limits: The majority of TCR sequences were rare, yet some public TCRs appeared in many donors. Some V segments, including TRBV6-2 and TRBV6-3, were excluded as indistinguishable. Several of the most significant clusters appeared linked to common viral pathogens, based on a later analysis.

Germline values: CDR1 MGHDK, CDR2 SYGVNS. The CDR3 length is 13 residues. V was cut by 5 bases and J by 8 bases, with 14 bases left in between. In the PCR, 60 Vbeta and 13 Jbeta primers were used. Libraries were prepared by immunoSEQ multiplex PCR; TCRdb keeps only in-frame clonotypes and omits some of them. The sample records over 100,000 clones, 74% being singletons. To note about this clone: Its target is not known.

This chain joins TRBV25-1 and TRBJ2-3; the D gene is possibly TRBD2 (5 bases). The TCR was taken from a human donor in good health. What was sequenced was PBMCs. CDR3 DNA sequence: TGTGCCAGCAGTTTAGCCCCACGGGGTACGCAGTATTTT. Encoded protein: CASSLAPRGTQYF.